This T cell receptor (beta chain) was found in a study of CD8+CD57+ T cells in acquired aplastic anemia. In the study overall: An average of roughly 3.2 ug of DNA was obtained from sorted CD4+ and CD8+ cells.

This clonotype has a count of ten or more. The antigen is not known. The sequenced patients had an expansion of CD8+CD57+ cells seen by flow cytometry. Patients had not yet gotten any therapy when their blood was taken for sampling. Genomic DNA, the template, was used for profiling of the TCR beta VDJ and CDR3. MiXCR, applied by TCRdb to the reads, yields one record per CDR3 protein. This sample has fewer than 250,000 distinct CDR3 sequences; around 43% occur once, and the top ten carry under 9%. Study outcomes and limitations: Patients and healthy controls showed no significant CD8+ Simpson's diversity difference.

Germline V gene data show CDR1 as SGHAT and CDR2 as FQNNGV. V dropped 6 bases and J dropped 3; count of bases not matched to a gene: 8. The CDR3 is 15 amino acids. This sequence joins TRBV11-2 and TRBJ2-1; TRBD2 aligns across 7 bases. The sample consisted of sorted CD4+, CD8+, or CD8+CD57+ T cells (not recorded which) from PBMCs. The sequence was obtained from a human donor with aplastic anemia. The CDR3 is CASRSFSGFYNEQFF. The CDR3 region has the DNA TGTGCCAGCAGATCGTTTAGCGGGTTCTACAATGAGCAGTTCTTC.